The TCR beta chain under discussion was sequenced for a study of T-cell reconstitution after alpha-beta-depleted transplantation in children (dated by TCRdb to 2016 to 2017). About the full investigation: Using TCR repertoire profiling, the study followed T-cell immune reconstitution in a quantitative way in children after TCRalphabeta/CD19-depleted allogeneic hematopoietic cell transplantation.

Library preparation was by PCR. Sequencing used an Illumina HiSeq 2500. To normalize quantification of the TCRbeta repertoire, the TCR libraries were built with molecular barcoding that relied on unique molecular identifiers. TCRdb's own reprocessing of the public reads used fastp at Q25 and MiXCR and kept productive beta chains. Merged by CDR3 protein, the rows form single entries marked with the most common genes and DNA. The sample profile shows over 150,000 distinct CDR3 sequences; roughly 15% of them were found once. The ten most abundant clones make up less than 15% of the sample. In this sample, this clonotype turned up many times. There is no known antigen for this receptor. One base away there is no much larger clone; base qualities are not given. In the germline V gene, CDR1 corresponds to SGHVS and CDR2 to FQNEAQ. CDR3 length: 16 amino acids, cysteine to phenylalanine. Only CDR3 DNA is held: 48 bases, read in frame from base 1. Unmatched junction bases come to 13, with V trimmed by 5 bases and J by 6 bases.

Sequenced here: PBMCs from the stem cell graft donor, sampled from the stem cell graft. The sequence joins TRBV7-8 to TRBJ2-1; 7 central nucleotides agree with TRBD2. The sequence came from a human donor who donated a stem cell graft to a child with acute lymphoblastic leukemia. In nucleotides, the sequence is TGTGCCAGCAGCCCAGGGACCGGGACTACCGCCAATGAGCAGTTCTTC. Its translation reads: CASSPGTGTTANEQFF. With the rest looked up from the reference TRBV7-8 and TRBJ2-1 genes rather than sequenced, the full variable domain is GAGVSQSPRYKVAKRGQDVALRCDPISGHVSLFWYQQALGQGPEFLTYFQNEAQLDKSGLPSDRFFAERPEGSVSTLKIQRTQQEDSAVYLCASSPGTGTTANEQFFGPGTRLTVL.